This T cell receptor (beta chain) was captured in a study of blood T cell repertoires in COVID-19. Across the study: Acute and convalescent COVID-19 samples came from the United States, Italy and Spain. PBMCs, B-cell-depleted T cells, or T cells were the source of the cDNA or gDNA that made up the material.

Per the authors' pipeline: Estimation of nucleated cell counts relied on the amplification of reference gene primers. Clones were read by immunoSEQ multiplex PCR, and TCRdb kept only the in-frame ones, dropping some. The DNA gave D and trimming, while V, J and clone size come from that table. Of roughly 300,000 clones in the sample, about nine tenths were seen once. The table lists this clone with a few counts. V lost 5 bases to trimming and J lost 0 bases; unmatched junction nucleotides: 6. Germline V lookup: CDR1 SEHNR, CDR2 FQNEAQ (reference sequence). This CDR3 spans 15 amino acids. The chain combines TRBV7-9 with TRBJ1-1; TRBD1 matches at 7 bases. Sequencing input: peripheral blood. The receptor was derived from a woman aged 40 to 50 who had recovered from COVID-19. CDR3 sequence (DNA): TGTGCCAGCAGCGCCGGACAGGAGATGAACACTGAAGCTTTCTTT. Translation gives CASSAGQEMNTEAFF.